This T cell receptor beta chain originates from a study of blood T cell repertoires in COVID-19. At the level of the study: The cDNA or gDNA used as material had been derived from T cells, B-cell-depleted T cells, or PBMCs.

As processed by the authors: Reference gene primer amplification in the assay estimated nucleated cell counts. Sequencing was performed with immunoSEQ multiplex PCR; in TCRdb, only in-frame clones are kept and a portion is missing. D and trimming come from the DNA, and the V and J calls and clone size come from that table. The data contain 150,000 or so clones, roughly 81% of them singletons. Germline CDR1 SGHTA, CDR2 FQGNSA. CDR3 length equals 15 residues. Trimming cost V 2 bases and J 1 base; bases outside gene matches: 2. The sequenced sample consisted of peripheral blood. The clonotype originates from a woman aged 45-60 years with active or convalescent COVID-19. The rearrangement uses TRBV7-2 and TRBJ2-7, with 10 bases lining up with TRBD2. The CDR3 sequence is CASSLKREGSYEQYF. In DNA form, the CDR3 reads TGTGCCAGCAGCTTAAAGCGGGAGGGGTCCTACGAGCAGTACTTC. Together with reference TRBV7-2 and TRBJ2-7, the CDR3 gives the full variable domain: GAGVSQSPSNKVTEKGKDVELRCDPISGHTALYWYRQSLGQGLEFLIYFQGNSAPDKSGLPSDRFSAERTGGSVSTLTIQRTQQEDSAVYLCASSLKREGSYEQYFGPGTRLTVT.